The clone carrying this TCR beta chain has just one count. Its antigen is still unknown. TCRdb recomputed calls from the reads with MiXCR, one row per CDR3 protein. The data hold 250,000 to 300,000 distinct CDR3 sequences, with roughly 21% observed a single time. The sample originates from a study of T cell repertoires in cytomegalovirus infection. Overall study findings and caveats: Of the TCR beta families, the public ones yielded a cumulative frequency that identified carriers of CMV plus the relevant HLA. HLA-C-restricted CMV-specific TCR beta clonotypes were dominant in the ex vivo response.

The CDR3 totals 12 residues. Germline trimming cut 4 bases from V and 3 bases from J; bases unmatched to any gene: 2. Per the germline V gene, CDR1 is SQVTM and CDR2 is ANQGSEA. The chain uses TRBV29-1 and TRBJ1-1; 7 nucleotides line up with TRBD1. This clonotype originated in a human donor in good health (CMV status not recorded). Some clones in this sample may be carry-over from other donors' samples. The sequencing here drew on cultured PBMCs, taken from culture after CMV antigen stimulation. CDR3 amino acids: CSVGQGDTEAFF. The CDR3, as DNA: TGCAGCGTTGGACAGGGTGACACTGAAGCTTTCTTT.